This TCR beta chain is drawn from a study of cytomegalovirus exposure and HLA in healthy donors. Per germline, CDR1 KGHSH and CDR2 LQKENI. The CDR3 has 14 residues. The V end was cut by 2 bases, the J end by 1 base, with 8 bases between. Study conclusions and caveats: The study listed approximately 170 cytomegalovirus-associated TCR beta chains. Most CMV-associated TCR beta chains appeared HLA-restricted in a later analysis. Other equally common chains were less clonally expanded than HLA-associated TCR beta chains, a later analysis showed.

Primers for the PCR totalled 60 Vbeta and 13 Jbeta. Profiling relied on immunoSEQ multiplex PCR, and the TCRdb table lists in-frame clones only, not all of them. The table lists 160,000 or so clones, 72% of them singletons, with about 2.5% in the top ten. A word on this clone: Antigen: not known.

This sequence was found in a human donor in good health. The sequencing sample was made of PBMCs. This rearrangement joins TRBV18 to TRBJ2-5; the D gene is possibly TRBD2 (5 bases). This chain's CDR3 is CASSPLRAQETQYF. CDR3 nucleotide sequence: TGTGCCAGCTCACCATTGCGGGCCCAAGAGACCCAGTACTTC.